The 17 T cell receptor beta chains presented below share a single source sample, sequenced in a study of cytomegalovirus exposure and HLA in healthy donors. The PCR used 60 Vbeta and 13 Jbeta primers. Measured with immunoSEQ multiplex PCR; TCRdb has only the in-frame clones, and not every one. The sample contains approximately 210,000 clones, more than 75% of which appear only once. The specimen sequenced was PBMCs. The receptors shown here come from a young woman in good health and CMV-seronegative.

The CDR3: CASSLDRGTSTDTQYF. CDR3 sequence (DNA): TGCGCCAGCAGCTTAGACAGGGGAACTAGCACAGATACGCAGTATTTT. The rearrangement links TRBV5-1 to TRBJ2-3; 8 bases match TRBD1. There are 16 residues in the CDR3. From germline, CDR1 is SGHRS and CDR2 YFSETQ. The V segment lost 2 bases and the J segment 0 bases; nucleotides outside the gene matches: 5.

This chain joins TRBV6-5 and TRBJ2-5; TRBD1 matches 8 bases. V lost 3 bases and J lost 5; bases outside the gene matches: 2. This CDR3 has 13 residues. Germline V gene lookup returns CDR1 MNHEY and CDR2 SVGAGI. In nucleotides, the CDR3 is TGTGCCAGCAGTTATCCAGGGGGCGAGACCCAGTACTTC. This codes for CASSYPGGETQYF.

The chain uses TRBV4-1 and TRBJ1-4; tentatively, D is TRBD1 (5 bases). This CDR3 contains 16 residues. CDR1 and CDR2 from the germline V gene are MGHRA and YSYEKL. Trimming shortened V by 0 bases and J by 0 bases, and 8 bases separated the two germline ends. This CDR3 reads CASSQERGPTNEKLFF. In DNA, the CDR3 is TGCGCCAGCAGCCAAGAAAGGGGTCCAACTAATGAAAAACTGTTTTTT.

This chain connects TRBV4-1 to TRBJ1-5; D might be TRBD1 (5 bases). The CDR3 totals 14 residues. In germline, CDR1 is MGHRA, CDR2 YSYEKL. V dropped 4 bases and J dropped 8 bases, with 15 bases sitting between them. Here the CDR3 reads CASSPDSLSEPQHF. Written as DNA, the CDR3 is TGCGCCAGCAGCCCAGACAGTTTATCAGAGCCCCAGCATTTT.

V gene TRBV18 combines with J gene TRBJ1-1; tentative D call: TRBD1 (5 bases). Trimming took 2 bases from V and 1 from J, leaving 11 bases between them. CDR1 is KGHSH and CDR2 is LQKENI in the germline V gene. The length of the CDR3 is 15 residues. CDR3 DNA: TGTGCCAGCTCACCAAGCCCCGGGGGGAACACTGAAGCTTTCTTT. Its protein is CASSPSPGGNTEAFF.

In its sample, this clone was seen a few times. This chain links TRBV28 with TRBJ1-2, with TRBD1 matching 9 bases. The germline CDR1 and CDR2 sequences are MDHEN and SYDVKM. The CDR3 consists of 14 residues. The CDR3 region is CAAVQGATNYGYTF. The CDR3 nucleotides are TGTGCTGCGGTACAGGGGGCGACTAACTATGGCTACACCTTC.

J is TRBJ1-5 and V is TRBV19, with a possible D match to TRBD1 (5 bases). This CDR3 is built from 18 residues. In germline, CDR1 is LNHDA, CDR2 SQIVND (reference sequence). V shed 6 bases and J shed 3 bases, with 24 bases lying between them. The CDR3 region has the DNA TGTGCCAGTAGAAGTGGGGCACAGGCTCCCCTTTTCAATCAGCCCCAGCATTTT. It is translated as CASRSGAQAPLFNQPQHF.

The chain is built from TRBV28 and TRBJ1-4, with D possibly matching TRBD1 (5 bases). With 1 base removed from V and 2 bases from J, the gap between germline ends came to 14 bases. The CDR3 consists of 17 residues. The germline V gene has CDR1 MDHEN and CDR2 SYDVKM. CDR3 nucleotide sequence: TGTGCCAGCAGTTTATTTTCGGGGGAAAGGACTAATGAAAAACTGTTTTTT. Its translation: CASSLFSGERTNEKLFF.

The chain uses TRBV30 and TRBJ1-2; D not certain. CDR3 size: 13 residues. The V and J ends lost 0 bases and 4 bases respectively, with 9 bases between them. Germline-derived CDR1 and CDR2 are GTSNPN and SVGIG (reference sequence). The CDR3 is CAWSVEAAYGYTF. Written as DNA, the CDR3 is TGTGCCTGGAGTGTAGAGGCAGCCTATGGCTACACCTTC.

The chain carries TRBV30 and TRBJ2-1; D is possibly TRBD2 (5 bases). Germline loops: CDR1 GTSNPN, CDR2 SVGIG (reference sequence). The V and J ends lost 5 bases and 7 bases respectively, with 9 bases between them. The CDR3 is 11 amino acids. This CDR3 is CAWGGVNEQFF. The CDR3 DNA sequence: TGTGCCTGGGGAGGCGTAAATGAGCAGTTCTTC.

V and J are TRBV7-8 and TRBJ2-3; TRBD2 matches 12 bases. The V gene end was trimmed by 4 bases and the J gene end by 4 bases; junction bases not matched to a gene: 12. The CDR3 consists of 18 residues. Germline values: CDR1 SGHVS, CDR2 FQNEAQ. The CDR3 protein is CASSSHSGTSGYPDTQYF. The DNA of the CDR3 is TGTGCCAGCAGCTCCCACTCCGGGACTAGCGGGTACCCAGATACGCAGTATTTT.

The CDR3 reads CASSRQGGADTQYF. For the CDR3, the DNA is TGTGCCAGCAGCCGCCAAGGCGGGGCAGATACGCAGTATTTT. The chain joins TRBV27 to TRBJ2-3; D possibly corresponds to TRBD2 (6 bases). The CDR3 totals 14 residues. V was pared by 6 bases and J by 4 bases, with 14 bases between. Looked up from germline, CDR1 is MNHEY and CDR2 is SMNVEV (reference sequence).

This chain joins TRBV7-3 and TRBJ2-1, with TRBD2 matching 8 bases. CDR3 length equals 17 residues. The germline CDR1 and CDR2 sequences are SGHTA and FQGTGA. Trimming at V came to 5 bases and at J to 0 bases, leaving 9 bases not matched to a gene. DNA of the CDR3: TGTGCCAGCAGCAAAGGTATAAGCGGGAGCTCCTACAATGAGCAGTTCTTC. Its protein is CASSKGISGSSYNEQFF.

This clone is a singleton in its sample. The J gene is TRBJ2-5, the V gene TRBV25-1, with D tentatively TRBD1 (5 bases). The CDR3 covers 16 residues. V shed 1 base and J shed 5 bases, with 17 bases lying between them. CDR1 is MGHDK and CDR2 is SYGVNS in the germline V gene. The CDR3 region has the DNA TGTGCCAGCAGTGAATCGGGTGGGGCAGGTTTCGAGACCCAGTACTTC. Its translation: CASSESGGAGFETQYF.

This CDR3 reads CASSSGGVPEQYF. The CDR3 region has the DNA TGTGCCAGCAGCTCGGGAGGGGTTCCCGAGCAGTACTTC. The chain carries TRBV5-4 and TRBJ2-7; 8 bases align to TRBD2. The CDR3 is 13 amino acids. Germline-derived CDR1 and CDR2 are SGHNT and YYREEE (reference sequence). V was pared by 3 bases and J by 6 bases, with 5 bases of the junction left unmatched.

The chain employs TRBV9 and TRBJ1-1; no reliable D call. The germline V gene has CDR1 SGDLS and CDR2 YYNGEE. The CDR3 totals 16 residues. V lost 6 bases, J lost 0 bases, and 18 bases lay in between. CDR3 coding DNA: TGTGCCAGCAACAATAAGGAGGGCCCGATGAACACTGAAGCTTTCTTT. Amino acids: CASNNKEGPMNTEAFF.

The J gene is TRBJ2-5, the V gene TRBV6-5; 10 nucleotides match TRBD2. The V segment lost 1 base and the J segment 7 bases; nucleotides outside the gene matches: 6. This CDR3 contains 15 residues. Germline loops: CDR1 MNHEY, CDR2 SVGAGI. DNA for the CDR3: TGTGCCAGCAGTTACTTAGCGGGAGGACGGGGGACCCAGTACTTC. Its protein is CASSYLAGGRGTQYF.